These 22 T cell receptor beta chains were all obtained from the same sample, sequenced in a study of T cell responses to AZD1222 COVID-19 vaccine. The protocol was immunoSEQ multiplex PCR, while the TCRdb copy is restricted to in-frame clones and leaves out a portion. The sample contains under 150,000 clones, just over 90% of which appear only once. The sequences come from peripheral blood, collected 28 days after the second AZD1222 dose. The origin of the receptors is an adult who received the AZD1222 COVID-19 vaccine.

The chain has TRBV7-6 and TRBJ1-2; weak D call: TRBD1 (5 bases). Germline CDR1 reads SGHVS; CDR2 reads FNYEAQ. Deletions cut 6 bases from V and 4 bases from J, with 12 bases between. This CDR3 spans 13 amino acids. For the CDR3, the DNA is TGTGCCAGCAGTCCACCTGGGGGCTATGGCTACACCTTC. This sequence encodes CASSPPGGYGYTF.

This clone was seen just once. The gene calls are TRBV5-4 and TRBJ2-7, with D possibly TRBD2 on 6 matching bases. Between the trimmed V and J ends, which lost 1 base and 1 base, there was a span of 15 bases. This CDR3 is built from 16 residues. Germline lookup yields CDR1 SGHNT and CDR2 YYREEE (reference sequence). The CDR3 reads CASSLSEGSYSYEQYF. CDR3 in DNA: TGTGCCAGCAGCTTGTCGGAGGGGAGCTATTCCTACGAGCAGTACTTC.

This chain joins TRBV7-3 and TRBJ1-1, with 8 bases fitting TRBD1. The CDR3 has 15 amino acids. Germline CDR1 and CDR2: SGHTA and FQGTGA. J gave up 1 base and V 5 bases, and 6 bases lay outside the gene matches. This CDR3 is CASSPTGTGNTEAFF. The CDR3 DNA sequence: TGTGCCAGCAGCCCAACCGGGACAGGGAACACTGAAGCTTTCTTT. Full variable domain (outside the CDR3, taken from reference TRBV7-3 and TRBJ1-1): GAGVSQTPSNKVTEKGKYVELRCDPISGHTALYWYRQSLGQGPEFLIYFQGTGAADDSGLPNDRFFAVRPEGSVSTLKIQRTERGDSAVYLCASSPTGTGNTEAFFGQGTRLTVV.

V is TRBV7-6 and J is TRBJ2-5; TRBD2 aligns across 11 bases. The CDR3 is made up of 17 amino acids. Germline V gene sequence: CDR1 SGHVS, CDR2 FNYEAQ. V lost 1 base, J lost 2 bases, and 6 bases stayed unmatched. CDR3 region: CASSLGALAGAQETQYF. The CDR3 DNA is TGTGCCAGCAGCTTAGGGGCACTAGCGGGGGCTCAAGAGACCCAGTACTTC.

The chain couples TRBV5-1 to TRBJ2-1; D not certain. This CDR3 contains 13 residues. Trimming removed 2 bases from V and 6 bases from J, with 9 bases in between. CDR1 is SGHRS and CDR2 is YFSETQ in the germline V gene. The CDR3 loop is CASSFALTNEQFF. CDR3 in DNA: TGCGCCAGCAGCTTCGCCTTAACCAATGAGCAGTTCTTC.

The chain links TRBV4-1 to TRBJ1-4, with TRBD1 as a possible D gene (5 bases). Germline CDR1 MGHRA, CDR2 YSYEKL. The V gene lost 1 base and the J gene lost 2 bases, with 11 bases spanning the gap. CDR3 size: 16 residues. The CDR3 reads CASSQAPGQTNEKLFF. CDR3 DNA: TGCGCCAGCAGCCAAGCTCCGGGGCAGACTAATGAAAAACTGTTTTTT.

The rearrangement uses TRBV30 and TRBJ1-6, with D uncertain. The CDR3 consists of 12 residues. Trimming cost V 1 base and J 6 bases, with 4 bases left between them. Germline CDR1 and CDR2: GTSNPN and SVGIG (reference sequence). The CDR3 loop is CAWSGTNSPLHF. CDR3 DNA sequence: TGTGCCTGGAGTGGAACTAATTCACCCCTCCACTTT.

This clone was seen only once. V and J are TRBV6-5 and TRBJ1-6; D is uncertain. The CDR3 has 13 residues. In germline, CDR1 is MNHEY, CDR2 SVGAGI. V shed 6 bases and J shed 8 bases, with 11 bases lying between them. This CDR3 is CASSQRPDSPLHF. The CDR3 nucleotides are TGTGCCAGCAGCCAACGGCCTGATTCACCCCTCCACTTT.

This clone appeared a single time. CDR3: CASSLGVFSYNSPLHF. The CDR3 nucleotides are TGTGCCAGCAGCTTAGGGGTTTTCTCCTATAATTCACCCCTCCACTTT. This sequence joins TRBV11-2 and TRBJ1-6; D remains unclear. The CDR3 covers 16 residues. In germline, CDR1 is SGHAT, CDR2 FQNNGV. The V gene lost 1 base and the J gene lost 0 bases, with 7 bases spanning the gap.

This chain connects TRBV19 to TRBJ2-6; no definite D call. The V end was cut by 7 bases, the J end by 0 bases, with 7 bases between. The CDR3 covers 14 residues. The germline V gene has CDR1 LNHDA and CDR2 SQIVND (reference sequence). The CDR3 region has the DNA TGTGCCAGTAACTACCGCTCTGGGGCCAACGTCCTGACTTTC. Amino acid sequence: CASNYRSGANVLTF.

The V call is TRBV5-1, the J call TRBJ2-1, with TRBD2 as a possible D gene (5 bases). CDR3 length: 14 residues. With 0 bases removed from V and 7 bases from J, the gap between germline ends came to 11 bases. Per germline, CDR1 SGHRS and CDR2 YFSETQ. This CDR3 is CASSLDPGSNEQFF. The DNA of the CDR3 is TGCGCCAGCAGCTTGGACCCGGGATCAAATGAGCAGTTCTTC.

The gene calls are TRBV27 and TRBJ1-1, with D possibly TRBD1 on 6 matching bases. This CDR3 comprises 14 residues. CDR1 MNHEY and CDR2 SMNVEV come from the germline V gene (reference sequence). Trimming took 6 bases from V and 5 from J, leaving 16 bases between them. CDR3 DNA sequence: TGTGCCAGCAGCATCCTAGGGGGGGTTACTGAAGCTTTCTTT. Its translation: CASSILGGVTEAFF.

This clone was recorded once. This chain connects TRBV5-1 to TRBJ2-5; D is undetermined. The ends were cut back, 1 base at V and 1 base at J, with 8 bases in the middle. This CDR3 comprises 14 residues. Germline CDR1 and CDR2: SGHRS and YFSETQ. The CDR3 spells CASSLRIPQETQYF. The CDR3 nucleotides read TGCGCCAGCAGCTTGAGGATTCCCCAAGAGACCCAGTACTTC.

This chain uses TRBV12-3 or TRBV12-4 with TRBJ1-2; TRBD1 aligns across 8 bases. V shed 1 base, J shed 8 bases, and the junction held 0 bases outside the gene matches. The CDR3 extends over 12 amino acids. The CDR3 sequence: CASSLGTGGYTF. The CDR3 DNA follows: TGTGCCAGCAGTTTAGGGACAGGGGGCTACACCTTC.

V is TRBV29-1 and J is TRBJ1-1, with D maybe TRBD1 (5 bases). V lost 3 bases and J 4 bases, leaving 12 bases between the germline ends. The CDR3 extends over 13 amino acids. CDR1 and CDR2 from the germline V gene are SQVTM and ANQGSEA. The CDR3 protein is CSVEVREGTEAFF. CDR3 nucleotide sequence: TGCAGCGTTGAGGTCAGGGAAGGCACTGAAGCTTTCTTT.

The chain combines TRBV11-2 with TRBJ1-4; TRBD1 is a possible D gene (5 bases). The CDR3 has 17 residues. Germline V gene lookup returns CDR1 SGHAT and CDR2 FQNNGV. Trimming removed 5 bases from V and 3 bases from J, with 19 bases in between. CDR3 sequence reads: CASSLGRGGQANEKLFF. The CDR3 DNA reads as TGTGCCAGCAGCCTAGGGAGGGGCGGACAAGCTAATGAAAAACTGTTTTTT.

The chain uses TRBV25-1 and TRBJ1-1; D is unresolved. V shed 1 base and J shed 11 bases, with 11 bases lying between them. The CDR3 extends over 12 amino acids. Germline V gives CDR1 MGHDK, CDR2 SYGVNS. The DNA for the CDR3 is TGTGCCAGCAGTGAATTCGTCGGCGTGGCTTTCTTT. Translated: CASSEFVGVAFF.

The rearrangement uses TRBV7-8 and TRBJ1-1, with TRBD1 as a possible D gene (5 bases). Trimming left V 5 bases short and J 0 bases short, with 13 bases between. The CDR3 has 15 amino acids. Germline V CDR1 and CDR2: SGHVS, FQNEAQ. The CDR3 region is CASSPPQGLNTEAFF. CDR3 nucleotides: TGTGCCAGCAGCCCGCCCCAGGGCCTGAACACTGAAGCTTTCTTT.

V and J are TRBV19 and TRBJ2-2; D possibly corresponds to TRBD2 (6 bases). The CDR3 is 15 residues long. Trimming removed 5 bases from V and 4 bases from J, with 14 bases in between. Germline V lookup: CDR1 LNHDA, CDR2 SQIVND (reference sequence). The CDR3 loop is CASSVSMEGTGELFF. CDR3 coding DNA: TGTGCCAGTAGTGTCTCTATGGAGGGCACCGGGGAGCTGTTTTTT. The full variable domain, completed using reference TRBV19 and TRBJ2-2, is DGGITQSPKYLFRKEGQNVTLSCEQNLNHDAMYWYRQDPGQGLRLIYYSQIVNDFQKGDIAEGYSVSREKKESFPLTVTSAQKNPTAFYLCASSVSMEGTGELFFGEGSRLTVL.

This clone was counted only a few times. The chain joins TRBV4-1 to TRBJ2-6; no clear D gene. The CDR3 is 16 residues long. V shed 0 bases and J shed 4 bases, with 10 bases lying between them. CDR1 and CDR2 from the germline V gene are MGHRA and YSYEKL. CDR3 coding DNA: TGCGCCAGCAGCCAAGATTCCCCCGGAGGGGCCAACGTCCTGACTTTC. This translates into CASSQDSPGGANVLTF.

V gene TRBV19 combines with J gene TRBJ2-3; D is possibly TRBD2 (6 bases). The CDR3 is made up of 15 amino acids. V lost 5 bases and J lost 4, with 16 bases in between. Per germline, CDR1 LNHDA and CDR2 SQIVND (reference sequence). This chain's CDR3 is CASSDPGEVADTQYF. DNA of the CDR3: TGTGCCAGTAGTGATCCGGGAGAGGTGGCAGATACGCAGTATTTT.

The gene calls are TRBV5-1 and TRBJ2-5, with D possibly called TRBD1 or TRBD2 (5 bases each). This CDR3 comprises 13 residues. Per germline, CDR1 SGHRS and CDR2 YFSETQ. Trimming removed 8 bases from V and 5 bases from J, with 16 bases in between. Here the CDR3 DNA reads TGCGCCAGTTCCCCCGGGGCCGGGGAGACCCAGTACTTC. Protein sequence: CASSPGAGETQYF.